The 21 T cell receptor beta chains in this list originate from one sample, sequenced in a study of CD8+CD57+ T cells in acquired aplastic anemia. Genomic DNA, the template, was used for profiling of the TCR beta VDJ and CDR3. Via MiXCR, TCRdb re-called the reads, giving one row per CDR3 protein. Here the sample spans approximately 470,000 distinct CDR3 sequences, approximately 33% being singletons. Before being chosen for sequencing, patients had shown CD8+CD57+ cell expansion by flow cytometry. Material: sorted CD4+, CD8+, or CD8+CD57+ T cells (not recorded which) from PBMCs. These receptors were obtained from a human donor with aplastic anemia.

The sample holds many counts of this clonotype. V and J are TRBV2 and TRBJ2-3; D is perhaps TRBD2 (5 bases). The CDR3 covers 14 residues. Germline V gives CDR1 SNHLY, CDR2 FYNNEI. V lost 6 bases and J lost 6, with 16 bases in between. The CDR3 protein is CASRDAGRYDTQYF. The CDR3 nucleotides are TGTGCCAGCAGGGACGCGGGCAGGTATGATACGCAGTATTTT.

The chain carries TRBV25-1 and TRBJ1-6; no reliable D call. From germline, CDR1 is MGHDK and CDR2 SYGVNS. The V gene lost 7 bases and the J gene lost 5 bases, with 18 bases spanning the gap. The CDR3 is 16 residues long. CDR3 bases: TGTGCCAGCACCGCGCTGGCGGATGCTAATAATTCACCCCTCCACTTT. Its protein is CASTALADANNSPLHF.

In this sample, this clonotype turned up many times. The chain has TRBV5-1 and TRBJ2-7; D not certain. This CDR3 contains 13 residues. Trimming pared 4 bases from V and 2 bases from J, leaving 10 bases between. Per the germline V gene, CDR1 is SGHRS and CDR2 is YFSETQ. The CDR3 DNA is TGCGCCAGCAGCGCGGACGTCGCCTACGAGCAGTACTTC. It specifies CASSADVAYEQYF.

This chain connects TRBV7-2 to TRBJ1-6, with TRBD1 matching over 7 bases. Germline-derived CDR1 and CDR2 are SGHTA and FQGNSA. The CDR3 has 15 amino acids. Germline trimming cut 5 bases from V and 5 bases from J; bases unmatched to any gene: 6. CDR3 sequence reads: CASSDRANDNSPLHF. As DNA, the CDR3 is TGTGCCAGCAGCGACAGGGCGAATGATAATTCACCCCTCCACTTT.

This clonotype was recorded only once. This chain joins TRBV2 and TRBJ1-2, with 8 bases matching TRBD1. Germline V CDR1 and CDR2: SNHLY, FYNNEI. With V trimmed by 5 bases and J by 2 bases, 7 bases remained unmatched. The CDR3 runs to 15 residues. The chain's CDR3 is CASSPQGGGNYGYTF. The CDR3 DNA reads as TGTGCCAGCAGTCCACAGGGGGGGGGAAACTATGGCTACACCTTC.

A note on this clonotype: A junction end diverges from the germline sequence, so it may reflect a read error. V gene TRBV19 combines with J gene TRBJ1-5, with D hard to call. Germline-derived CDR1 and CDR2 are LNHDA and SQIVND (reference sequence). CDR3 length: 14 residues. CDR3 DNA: TGTGCCAGTAGTGGTGGCGGGAGCAGTCAGCCCCAGCATTTT. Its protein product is CASSGGGSSQPQHF.

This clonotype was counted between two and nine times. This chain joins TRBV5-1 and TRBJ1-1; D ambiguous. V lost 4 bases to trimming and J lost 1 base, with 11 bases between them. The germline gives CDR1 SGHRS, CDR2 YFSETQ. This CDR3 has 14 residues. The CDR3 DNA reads TGCGCCAGCAGCATGGGCCAGAAGAACACTGAAGCTTTCTTT. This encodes CASSMGQKNTEAFF.

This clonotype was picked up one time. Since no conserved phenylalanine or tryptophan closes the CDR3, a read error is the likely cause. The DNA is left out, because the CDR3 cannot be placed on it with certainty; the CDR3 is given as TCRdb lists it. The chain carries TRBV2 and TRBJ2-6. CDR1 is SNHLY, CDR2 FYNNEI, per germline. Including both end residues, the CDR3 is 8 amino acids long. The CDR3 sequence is CASRSGTY.

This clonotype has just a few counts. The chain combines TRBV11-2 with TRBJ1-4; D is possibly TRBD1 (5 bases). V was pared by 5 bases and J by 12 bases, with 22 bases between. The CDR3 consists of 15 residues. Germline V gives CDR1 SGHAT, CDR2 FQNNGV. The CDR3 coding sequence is TGTGCCAGCAGCGGCTGGACATCACAAGTTGGGGAACTGTTTTTT. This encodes CASSGWTSQVGELFF.

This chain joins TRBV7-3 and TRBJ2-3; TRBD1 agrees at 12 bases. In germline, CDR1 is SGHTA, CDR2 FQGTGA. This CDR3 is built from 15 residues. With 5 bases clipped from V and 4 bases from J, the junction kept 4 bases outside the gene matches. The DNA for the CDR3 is TGTGCCAGCAGCCCCGGGACAGGGGGCTCAGATACGCAGTATTTT. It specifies CASSPGTGGSDTQYF.

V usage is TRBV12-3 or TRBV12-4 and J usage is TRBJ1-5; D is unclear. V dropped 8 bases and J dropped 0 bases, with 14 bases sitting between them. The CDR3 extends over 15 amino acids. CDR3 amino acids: CASLMGGFSNQPQHF. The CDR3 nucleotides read TGTGCCAGCTTGATGGGAGGTTTTAGCAATCAGCCCCAGCATTTT.

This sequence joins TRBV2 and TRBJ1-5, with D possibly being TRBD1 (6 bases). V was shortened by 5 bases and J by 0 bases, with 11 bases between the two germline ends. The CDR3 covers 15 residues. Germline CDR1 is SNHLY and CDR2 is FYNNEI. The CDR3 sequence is CASSPRTDSNQPQHF. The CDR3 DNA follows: TGTGCCAGCAGTCCGCGGACAGATAGCAATCAGCCCCAGCATTTT.

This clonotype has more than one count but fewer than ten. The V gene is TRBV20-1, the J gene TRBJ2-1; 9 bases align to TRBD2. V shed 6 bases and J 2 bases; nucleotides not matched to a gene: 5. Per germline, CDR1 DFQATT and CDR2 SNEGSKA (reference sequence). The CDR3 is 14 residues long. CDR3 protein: CSAGSGGPYNEQFF. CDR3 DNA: TGCAGTGCCGGAAGCGGGGGGCCCTACAATGAGCAGTTCTTC.

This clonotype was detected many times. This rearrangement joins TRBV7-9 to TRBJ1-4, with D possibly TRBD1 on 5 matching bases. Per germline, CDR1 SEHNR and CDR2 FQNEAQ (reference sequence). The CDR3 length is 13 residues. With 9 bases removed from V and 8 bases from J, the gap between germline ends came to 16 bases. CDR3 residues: CASTLGGIEKLFF. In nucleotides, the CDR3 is TGTGCCAGTACCTTGGGGGGAATAGAAAAACTGTTTTTT.

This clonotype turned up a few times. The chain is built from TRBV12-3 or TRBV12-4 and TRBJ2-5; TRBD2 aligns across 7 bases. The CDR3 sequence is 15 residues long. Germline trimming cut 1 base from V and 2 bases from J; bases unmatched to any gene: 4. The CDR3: CASSLVLAGQETQYF. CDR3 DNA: TGTGCCAGCAGTTTAGTATTAGCGGGTCAAGAGACCCAGTACTTC.

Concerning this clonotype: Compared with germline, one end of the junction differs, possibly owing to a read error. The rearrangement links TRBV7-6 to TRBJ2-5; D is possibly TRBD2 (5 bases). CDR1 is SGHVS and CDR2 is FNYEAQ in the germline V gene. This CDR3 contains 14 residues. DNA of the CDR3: TGTGCCAGTAGCTCCGGCGGGTACGGCGAGACCCAGTACTTC. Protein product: CASSSGGYGETQYF.

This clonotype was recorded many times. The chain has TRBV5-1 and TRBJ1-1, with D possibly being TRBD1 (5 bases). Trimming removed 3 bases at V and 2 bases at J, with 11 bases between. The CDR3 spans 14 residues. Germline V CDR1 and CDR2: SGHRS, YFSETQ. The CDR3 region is CASSWGKSNTEAFF. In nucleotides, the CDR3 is TGCGCCAGCAGCTGGGGGAAAAGTAACACTGAAGCTTTCTTT.

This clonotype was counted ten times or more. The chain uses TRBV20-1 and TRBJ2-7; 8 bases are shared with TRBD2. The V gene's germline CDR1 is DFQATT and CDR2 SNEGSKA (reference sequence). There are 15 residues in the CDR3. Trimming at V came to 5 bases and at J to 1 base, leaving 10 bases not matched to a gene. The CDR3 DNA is TGCAGTGCTCCCGATAGTAGCGGGGTATCCTACGAGCAGTACTTC. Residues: CSAPDSSGVSYEQYF.

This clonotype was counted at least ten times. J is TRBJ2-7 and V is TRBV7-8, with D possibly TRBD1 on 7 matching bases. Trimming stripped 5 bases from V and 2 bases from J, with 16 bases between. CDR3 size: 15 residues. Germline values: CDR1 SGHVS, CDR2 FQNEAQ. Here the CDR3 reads CASSLGGTAPYEQYF. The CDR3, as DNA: TGTGCCAGCAGCCTAGGCGGGACAGCCCCCTACGAGCAGTACTTC.

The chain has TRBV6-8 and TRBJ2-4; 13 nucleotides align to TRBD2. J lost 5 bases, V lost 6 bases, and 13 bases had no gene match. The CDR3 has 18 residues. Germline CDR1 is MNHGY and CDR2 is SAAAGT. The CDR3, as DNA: TGTGCCAGCAGCCCAAACCGGACTAGCGGGAGTGATGAAAACATTCAGTACTTC. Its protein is CASSPNRTSGSDENIQYF.

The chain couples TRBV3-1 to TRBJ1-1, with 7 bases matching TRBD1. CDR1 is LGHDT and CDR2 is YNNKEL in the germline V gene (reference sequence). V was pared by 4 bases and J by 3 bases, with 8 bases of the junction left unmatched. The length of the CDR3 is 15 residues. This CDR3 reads CASSLKPGGDTEAFF. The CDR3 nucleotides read TGTGCCAGCAGCCTGAAGCCAGGGGGTGACACTGAAGCTTTCTTT.